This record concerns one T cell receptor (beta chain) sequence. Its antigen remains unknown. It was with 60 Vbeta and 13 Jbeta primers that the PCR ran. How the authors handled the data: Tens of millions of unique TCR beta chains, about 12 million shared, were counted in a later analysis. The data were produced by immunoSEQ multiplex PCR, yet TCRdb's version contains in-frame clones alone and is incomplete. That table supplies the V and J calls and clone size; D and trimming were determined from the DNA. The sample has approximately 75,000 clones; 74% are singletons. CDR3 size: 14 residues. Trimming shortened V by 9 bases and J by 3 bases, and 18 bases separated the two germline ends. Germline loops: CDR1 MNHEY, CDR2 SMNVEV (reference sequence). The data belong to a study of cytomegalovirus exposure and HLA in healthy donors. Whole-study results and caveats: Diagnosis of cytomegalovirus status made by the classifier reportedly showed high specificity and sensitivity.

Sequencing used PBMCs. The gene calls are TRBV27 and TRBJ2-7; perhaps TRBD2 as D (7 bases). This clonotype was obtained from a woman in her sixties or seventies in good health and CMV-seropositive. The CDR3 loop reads CASKPAGEGYEQYF. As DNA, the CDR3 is TGTGCCAGTAAGCCCGCAGGGGAGGGCTACGAGCAGTACTTC.